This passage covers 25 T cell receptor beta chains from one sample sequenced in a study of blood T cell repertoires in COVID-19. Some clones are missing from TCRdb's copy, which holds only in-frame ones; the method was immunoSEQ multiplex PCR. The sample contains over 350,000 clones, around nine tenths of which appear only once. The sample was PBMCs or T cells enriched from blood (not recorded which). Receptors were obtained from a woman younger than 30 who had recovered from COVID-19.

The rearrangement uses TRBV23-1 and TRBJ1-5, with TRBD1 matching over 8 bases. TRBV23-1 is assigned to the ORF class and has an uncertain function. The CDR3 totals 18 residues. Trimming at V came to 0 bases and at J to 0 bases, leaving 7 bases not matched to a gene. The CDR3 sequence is CASSQSGQAGNSNQPQHF. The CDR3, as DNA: TGCGCCAGCAGTCAATCGGGACAGGCCGGGAATAGCAATCAGCCCCAGCATTTT.

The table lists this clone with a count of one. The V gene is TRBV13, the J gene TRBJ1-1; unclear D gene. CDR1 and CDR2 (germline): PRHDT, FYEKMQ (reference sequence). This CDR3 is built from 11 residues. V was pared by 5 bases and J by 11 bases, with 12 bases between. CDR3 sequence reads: CASSLREEAFF. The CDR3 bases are TGTGCCAGCAGCCTACGAGAGGAGGCTTTCTTT.

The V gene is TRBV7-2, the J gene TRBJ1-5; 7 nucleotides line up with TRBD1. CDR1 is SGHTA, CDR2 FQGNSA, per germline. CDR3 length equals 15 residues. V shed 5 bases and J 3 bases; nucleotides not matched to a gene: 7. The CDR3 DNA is TGTGCCAGCAGCCTACAGGGGACTCCCAATCAGCCCCAGCATTTT. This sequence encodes CASSLQGTPNQPQHF.

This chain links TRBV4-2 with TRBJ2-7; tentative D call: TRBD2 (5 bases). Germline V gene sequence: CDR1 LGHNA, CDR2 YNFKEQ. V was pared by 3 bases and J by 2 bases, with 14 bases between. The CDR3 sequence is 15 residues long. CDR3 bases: TGTGCCAGCAGCCATGCGGGCCCGGAAGCCTACGAGCAGTACTTC. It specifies CASSHAGPEAYEQYF.

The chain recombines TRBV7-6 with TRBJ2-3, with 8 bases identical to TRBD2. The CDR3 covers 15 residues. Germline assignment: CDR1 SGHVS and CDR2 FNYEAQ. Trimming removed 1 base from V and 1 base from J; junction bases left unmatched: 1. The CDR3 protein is CASSLGSGGTDTQYF. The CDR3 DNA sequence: TGTGCCAGCAGCTTAGGTAGCGGGGGCACAGATACGCAGTATTTT.

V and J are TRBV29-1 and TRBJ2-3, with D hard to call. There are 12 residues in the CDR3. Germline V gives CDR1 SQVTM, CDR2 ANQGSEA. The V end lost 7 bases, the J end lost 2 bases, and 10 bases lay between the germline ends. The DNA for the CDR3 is TGCAGCGAGTCAGAATACACAGATACGCAGTATTTT. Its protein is CSESEYTDTQYF.

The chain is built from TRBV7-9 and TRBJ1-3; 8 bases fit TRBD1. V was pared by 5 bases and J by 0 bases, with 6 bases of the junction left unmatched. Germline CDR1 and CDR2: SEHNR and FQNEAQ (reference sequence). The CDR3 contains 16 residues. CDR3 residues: CASSTWTGSSGNTIYF. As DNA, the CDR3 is TGTGCCAGCAGCACCTGGACAGGGAGCTCTGGAAACACCATATATTTT.

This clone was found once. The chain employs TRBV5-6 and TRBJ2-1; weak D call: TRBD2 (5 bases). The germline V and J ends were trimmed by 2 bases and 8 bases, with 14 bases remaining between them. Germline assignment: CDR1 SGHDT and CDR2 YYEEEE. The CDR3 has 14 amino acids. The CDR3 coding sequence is TGTGCCAGCAGCTTAGGACTCACCCCGGATGAGCAGTTCTTC. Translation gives CASSLGLTPDEQFF.

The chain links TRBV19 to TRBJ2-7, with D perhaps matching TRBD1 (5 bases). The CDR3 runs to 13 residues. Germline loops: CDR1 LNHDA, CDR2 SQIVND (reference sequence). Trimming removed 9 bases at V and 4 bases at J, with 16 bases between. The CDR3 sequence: CASSLDRPYEQYF. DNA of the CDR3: TGTGCCAGCAGTCTCGACAGACCGTACGAGCAGTACTTC.

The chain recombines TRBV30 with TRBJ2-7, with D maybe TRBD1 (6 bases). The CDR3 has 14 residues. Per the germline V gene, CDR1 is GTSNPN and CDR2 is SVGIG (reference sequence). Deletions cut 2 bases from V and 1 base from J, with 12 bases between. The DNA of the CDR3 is TGTGCCTGGAGTCCCAGGGGCGGGTCCTACGAGCAGTACTTC. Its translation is CAWSPRGGSYEQYF.

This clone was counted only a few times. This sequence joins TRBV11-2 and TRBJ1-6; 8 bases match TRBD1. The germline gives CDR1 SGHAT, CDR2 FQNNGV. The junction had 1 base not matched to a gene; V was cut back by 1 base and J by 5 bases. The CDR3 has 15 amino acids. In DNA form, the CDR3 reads TGTGCCAGCAGCTTAGCGGGACAGGATAATTCACCCCTCCACTTT. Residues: CASSLAGQDNSPLHF.

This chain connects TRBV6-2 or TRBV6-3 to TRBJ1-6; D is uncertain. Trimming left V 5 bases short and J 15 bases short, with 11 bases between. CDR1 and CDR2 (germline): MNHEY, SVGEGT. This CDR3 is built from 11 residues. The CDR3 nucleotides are TGTGCCAGCAGTCTACCTCGGGTCCTCCACTTT. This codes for CASSLPRVLHF.

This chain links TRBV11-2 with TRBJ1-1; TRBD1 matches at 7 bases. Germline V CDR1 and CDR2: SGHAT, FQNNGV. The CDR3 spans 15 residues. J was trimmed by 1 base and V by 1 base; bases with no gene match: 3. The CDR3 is CASSLVGDRNTEAFF. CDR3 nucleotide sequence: TGTGCCAGCAGCTTAGTTGGGGACAGGAACACTGAAGCTTTCTTT.

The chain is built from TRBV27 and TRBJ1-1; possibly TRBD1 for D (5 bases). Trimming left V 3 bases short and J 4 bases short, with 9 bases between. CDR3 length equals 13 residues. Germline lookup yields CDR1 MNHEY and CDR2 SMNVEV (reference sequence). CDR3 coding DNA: TGTGCCAGCAGTTTGGGGAGGGGCACTGAAGCTTTCTTT. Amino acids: CASSLGRGTEAFF.

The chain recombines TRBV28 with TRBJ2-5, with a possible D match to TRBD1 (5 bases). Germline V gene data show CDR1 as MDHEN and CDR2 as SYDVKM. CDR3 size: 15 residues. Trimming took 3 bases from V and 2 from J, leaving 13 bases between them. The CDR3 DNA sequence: TGTGCCAGCAGTTTCCCAGGGATGGGGCAAGAGACCCAGTACTTC. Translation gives CASSFPGMGQETQYF.

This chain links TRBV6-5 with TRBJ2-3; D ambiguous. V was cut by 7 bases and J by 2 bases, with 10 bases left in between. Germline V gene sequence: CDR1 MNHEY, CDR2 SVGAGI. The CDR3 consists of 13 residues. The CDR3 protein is CASILRYTDTQYF. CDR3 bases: TGTGCCAGCATATTGAGGTACACAGATACGCAGTATTTT.

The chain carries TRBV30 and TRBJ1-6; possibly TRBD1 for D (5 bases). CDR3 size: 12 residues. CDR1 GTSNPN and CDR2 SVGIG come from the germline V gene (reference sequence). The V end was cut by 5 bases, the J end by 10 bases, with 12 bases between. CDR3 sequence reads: CAWALGASPLHF. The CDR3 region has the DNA TGTGCCTGGGCTTTAGGGGCATCACCCCTCCACTTT.

In DNA form, the CDR3 reads TGTGCCAGCAGCCAGGGGGTGGGGGCGGACGAGCAGTACTTC. Translating it yields CASSQGVGADEQYF. The chain employs TRBV7-9 and TRBJ2-7; 7 bases are shared with TRBD1. Germline CDR1 is SEHNR and CDR2 is FQNEAQ (reference sequence). Trimming at V came to 5 bases and at J to 5 bases, leaving 9 bases not matched to a gene. This CDR3 has 14 amino acids.

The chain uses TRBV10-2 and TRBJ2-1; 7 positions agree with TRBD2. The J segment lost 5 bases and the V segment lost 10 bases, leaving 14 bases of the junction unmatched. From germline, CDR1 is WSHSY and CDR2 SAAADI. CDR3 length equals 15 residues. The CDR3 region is CATQGRDYQNNEQFF. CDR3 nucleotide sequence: TGCGCCACCCAAGGTAGGGACTACCAGAACAATGAGCAGTTCTTC.

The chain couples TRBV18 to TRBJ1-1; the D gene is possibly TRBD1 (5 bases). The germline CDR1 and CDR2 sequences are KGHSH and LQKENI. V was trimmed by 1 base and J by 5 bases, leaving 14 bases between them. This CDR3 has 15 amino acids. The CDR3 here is CASSPRQPVRTEAFF. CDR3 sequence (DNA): TGTGCCAGCTCACCACGACAGCCTGTGAGGACTGAAGCTTTCTTT.

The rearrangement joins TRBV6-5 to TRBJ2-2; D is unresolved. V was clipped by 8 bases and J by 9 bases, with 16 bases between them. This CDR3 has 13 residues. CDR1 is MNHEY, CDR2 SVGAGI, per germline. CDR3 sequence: CASLTTGSRELFF. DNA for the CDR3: TGTGCCAGCCTTACTACCGGCTCGAGGGAGCTGTTTTTT.

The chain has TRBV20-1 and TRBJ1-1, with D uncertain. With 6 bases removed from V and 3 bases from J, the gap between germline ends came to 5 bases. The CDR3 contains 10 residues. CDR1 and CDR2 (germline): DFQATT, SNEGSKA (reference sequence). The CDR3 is CSAIHTEAFF. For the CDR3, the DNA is TGCAGTGCCATCCACACTGAAGCTTTCTTT.

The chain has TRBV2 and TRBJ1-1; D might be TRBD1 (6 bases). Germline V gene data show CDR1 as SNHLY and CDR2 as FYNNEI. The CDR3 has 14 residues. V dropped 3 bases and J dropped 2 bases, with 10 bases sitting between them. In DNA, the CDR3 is TGTGCCAGCAGTGACGCGGACAGTAACACTGAAGCTTTCTTT. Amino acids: CASSDADSNTEAFF.

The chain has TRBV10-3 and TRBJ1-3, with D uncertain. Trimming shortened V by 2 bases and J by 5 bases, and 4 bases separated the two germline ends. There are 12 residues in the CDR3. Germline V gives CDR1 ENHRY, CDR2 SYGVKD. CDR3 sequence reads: CAISEDRNTIYF. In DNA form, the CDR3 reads TGTGCCATCAGTGAGGACAGAAACACCATATATTTT.

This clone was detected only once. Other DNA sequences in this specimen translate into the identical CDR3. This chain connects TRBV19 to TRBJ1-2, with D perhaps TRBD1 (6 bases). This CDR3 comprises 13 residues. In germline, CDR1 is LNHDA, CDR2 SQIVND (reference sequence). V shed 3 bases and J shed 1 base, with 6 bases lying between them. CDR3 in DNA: TGTGCCAGTAGTATCAGGGGTAACTATGGCTACACCTTC. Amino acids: CASSIRGNYGYTF.